This TCR beta chain originates from a study of early stage breast cancer tumors. About the study: Most of the 16 invasive tumors were ER+, PR+ and HER2-. Samples were sequenced at 9 to 10-fold average coverage.

Profiled with immunoSEQ multiplex PCR; TCRdb holds only in-frame clones, not every one. The sample has some 9,700 clones; about 78% are singletons. Germline V gene sequence: CDR1 DFQATT, CDR2 SNEGSKA (reference sequence). The CDR3 consists of 11 residues. The trim removed 6 bases at V and 3 bases at J, leaving 1 base unmatched. Often roughly 95-320 mg of normal breast tissue was needed for DNA. This clone was detected only a few times. The chain has TRBV20-1 and TRBJ1-2, with 7 nucleotides matching TRBD1. The receptor was isolated from a person in their 40s with breast cancer. Sequenced material: normal breast tissue next to the tumor. Here the CDR3 reads CSATGDYGYTF. The CDR3 DNA sequence: TGCAGTGCCACAGGGGACTATGGCTACACCTTC.